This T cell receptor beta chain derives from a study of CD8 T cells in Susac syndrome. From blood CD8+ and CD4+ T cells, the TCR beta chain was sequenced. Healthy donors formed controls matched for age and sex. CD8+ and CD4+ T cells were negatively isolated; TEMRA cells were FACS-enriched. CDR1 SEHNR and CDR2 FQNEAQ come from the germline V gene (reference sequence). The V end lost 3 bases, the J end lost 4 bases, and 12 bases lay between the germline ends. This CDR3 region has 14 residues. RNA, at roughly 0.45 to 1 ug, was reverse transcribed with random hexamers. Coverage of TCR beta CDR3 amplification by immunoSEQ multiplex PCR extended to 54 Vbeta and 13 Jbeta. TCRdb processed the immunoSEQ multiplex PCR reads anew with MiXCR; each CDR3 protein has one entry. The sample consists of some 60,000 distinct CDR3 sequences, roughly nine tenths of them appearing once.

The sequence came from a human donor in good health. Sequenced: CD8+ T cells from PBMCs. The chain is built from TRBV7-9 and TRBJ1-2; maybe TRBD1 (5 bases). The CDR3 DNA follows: TGTGCCAGCAGCTTGCAGGGAGAAGTCTATGGCTACACCTTC. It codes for CASSLQGEVYGYTF.